The sequence of this TCR beta chain was determined in a study of blood T cell repertoires in COVID-19. This CDR3 spans 13 amino acids. Trimming pared 4 bases from V and 4 bases from J, leaving 11 bases between. CDR1 is SGHRS and CDR2 is YFSETQ in the germline V gene. Here immunoSEQ multiplex PCR was the method, and the copy in TCRdb shows in-frame clones only, minus some. The table has over 120,000 clones, about three quarters seen once; the top ten hold about 2.9%. The TCR originated in a woman between 50 and 59 years old who had recovered from COVID-19. The gene calls are TRBV5-1 and TRBJ1-1, with a tentative D call TRBD1 (5 bases). Sequenced input: PBMCs or T cells enriched from blood (not recorded which). The CDR3 region is CASSREGATEAFF. In DNA, the CDR3 is TGCGCCAGCAGCCGAGAAGGGGCCACTGAAGCTTTCTTT.